This T cell receptor (beta chain) was sequenced for a study of blood T cell repertoires in COVID-19. Study information: There were acute and convalescent COVID-19 samples, and they came from the United States, Italy and Spain. PBMCs, B-cell-depleted T cells, or T cells were the source of the cDNA or gDNA that made up the material.

This CDR3 is built from 15 residues. The V and J ends lost 4 bases and 5 bases, in that order; junction bases with no gene match: 8. From germline, CDR1 is SGHRS and CDR2 YFSETQ. Original processing methods: Amplification from reference gene primers served as the basis for estimated nucleated cell counts. The assay was immunoSEQ multiplex PCR, and TCRdb's table has in-frame clones only and misses some. V and J calls and clone size come straight from that table; D and trimming were deduced from the DNA. The sample yields roughly 200,000 clones, over 70% seen once. V usage is TRBV5-1 and J usage is TRBJ2-5; TRBD2 matches at 10 bases. Sequenced material: peripheral blood. The TCR was taken from a woman in her forties with COVID-19, enrolled during active disease. The CDR3 DNA reads TGCGCCAGCAGCCCTAGCGGGGGATCGGGGGAGACCCAGTACTTC. Protein: CASSPSGGSGETQYF.